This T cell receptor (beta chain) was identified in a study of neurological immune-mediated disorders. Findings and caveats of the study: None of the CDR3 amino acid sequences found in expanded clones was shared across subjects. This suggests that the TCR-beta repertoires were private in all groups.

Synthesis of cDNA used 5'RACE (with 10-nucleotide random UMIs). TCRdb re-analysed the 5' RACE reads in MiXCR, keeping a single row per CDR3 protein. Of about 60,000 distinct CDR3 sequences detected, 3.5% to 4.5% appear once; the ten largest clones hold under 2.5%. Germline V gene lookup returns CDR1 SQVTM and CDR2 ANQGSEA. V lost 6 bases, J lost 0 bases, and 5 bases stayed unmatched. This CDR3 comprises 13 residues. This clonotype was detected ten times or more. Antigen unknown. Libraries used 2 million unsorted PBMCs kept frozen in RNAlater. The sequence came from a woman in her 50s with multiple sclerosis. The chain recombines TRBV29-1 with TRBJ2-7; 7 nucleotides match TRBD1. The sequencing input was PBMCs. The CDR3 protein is CSVYGDSSYEQYF. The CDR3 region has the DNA TGCAGCGTATATGGGGACAGCTCCTACGAGCAGTACTTC.